A selection of T cell receptor beta chains follows, all from one sample in a study of shared clonotypes between healthy human individuals. Sequencing was performed with immunoSEQ multiplex PCR; in TCRdb, only in-frame clones are kept and a portion is missing. The data contain approximately 2,000,000 clones, 80% to 95% of them singletons. Sequencing used naive CD8+ T cells from PBMCs. The receptors here all came from a man aged 18 to 35 in good health. Some clones in this sample may be carry-over from other donors' samples. Each CDR3 is given without its conserved first and last residue.

j_gene	v_gene	CDR3aa
TRBJ2-7	TRBV4-1	ASSHFSGGYEQY
TRBJ1-2	TRBV7-9	ASSLGQGGYGYT
TRBJ2-7	TRBV7-9	ASSLAQGRIYEQY
TRBJ2-7	TRBV6-5	ASSTPTSGLGEQY
TRBJ2-2	TRBV6-5	ASSWRPGLAGELF
TRBJ2-3	TRBV27	ASTGLAGADTQY
TRBJ2-3	TRBV4-1	ASSLTARGSYSTDTQY
TRBJ2-7	TRBV6-6	ASSSLRNYEQY
TRBJ2-3	TRBV7-8	ASSTGLAGYTDTQY
TRBJ2-1	TRBV15	ATSRDRREGIYNEQF
TRBJ2-5	TRBV6-5	ASRPTLPETQY
TRBJ2-5	TRBV16	ASSQSIRQGETQY
TRBJ2-7	TRBV7-9	ASNLGGTLDEQY
TRBJ2-1	TRBV27	ASSLTGSGYPEQF
TRBJ1-4	TRBV7-9	ASSTRGGNEKLF
TRBJ1-1	TRBV19	ASSMTTGLTEAF
TRBJ1-3	TRBV11-3	ASSLAEGASGNTIY
TRBJ1-1	TRBV11-2	ASSPARAEAF
TRBJ1-5	TRBV27	ASSPGQNQPQH
TRBJ2-7	TRBV9	ASSDPRSGSRSSYEQY
TRBJ2-1	TRBV4-1	ASSRSTGLAENEQF
TRBJ2-7	TRBV5-6	ASSLLNYEQY
TRBJ2-1	TRBV27	ASSFFTSGYNEQF
TRBJ2-1	TRBV4-3	ASSQDWAGMTAGEHEQF
TRBJ1-1	TRBV6-5	ATAWRQANTEAF
TRBJ2-7	TRBV29-1	SVVGLAGEAAYEQY
TRBJ1-2	TRBV28	ASTPGQSLLPNYGYT
TRBJ1-1	TRBV13	ASSQRGHLLELGAF
TRBJ2-5	TRBV9	ASSVATGREKY
TRBJ2-2	TRBV29-1	SVVRVSGELF
TRBJ2-7	TRBV27	ASSYQPSGRAYEQY
TRBJ1-5	TRBV28	ASSLAELVRNQPQH
TRBJ1-2	TRBV19	ASTKLDYDRDYGYT
TRBJ2-7	TRBV7-9	ASSPPGYPYEQY
TRBJ1-1	TRBV2	AAGGSEAF
TRBJ2-4	TRBV7-9	ASSFRVLWAKNIQY
TRBJ1-3	TRBV30	ACPYREFGNTIY
TRBJ2-5	TRBV27	ASSLRGLVQETQY
TRBJ1-1	TRBV5-1	ASSSGQLLGMNTEAF
TRBJ2-1	TRBV4-1	ASSHKGVNEQF
TRBJ2-5	TRBV25-1	ASSEYSGEGQETQY
TRBJ2-3	TRBV19	ASRPNRGSSTDTQY
TRBJ2-2	TRBV9	ASSPGQGPYTGELF
TRBJ2-1	TRBV10-3	AISAGGENEQF
TRBJ2-1	TRBV25-1	ASSEQGNNEQF
TRBJ2-7	TRBV29-1	SVVQGYEQY
TRBJ2-7	TRBV2	ASSDAGATYEQY
TRBJ2-1	TRBV19	ASGTSAGRGVNEQF
TRBJ2-1	TRBV4-2	ASSQEVSGRFPF
TRBJ2-5	TRBV4-1	ASSQVAGAQGETQY
TRBJ2-1	TRBV27	ASSAIGTSGTWHEQF
TRBJ2-1	TRBV27	ASSVTGGFEQF
TRBJ2-1	TRBV13	ASSSGLGNEQF